This T cell receptor (beta chain) was profiled in a study of CD8+ T cells in alopecia areata. Notes on the study in general: More clonal than normal scalp was lesional scalp, particularly alopecia totalis/universalis.

Points on this clone: Its antigen is not identified.

It was cDNA, reverse transcribed from extracted RNA, that served as the sequencing template. The assay was immunoSEQ multiplex PCR, and TCRdb's table has in-frame clones only and misses some. This table holds 150,000 or so clones, about 47% found once. The specimen was CD8+ T cells sorted from blood, collected at week 0. The TCR comes from a human donor with alopecia areata.

The CDR3 sequence is CASSSMTPDTQYF. Here the CDR3 DNA reads TGTGCCAGCAGTTCCATGACACCAGATACGCAGTATTTT. This chain connects TRBV27 to TRBJ2-3; no reliable D call. Germline V CDR1 and CDR2: MNHEY, SMNVEV (reference sequence). The V end lost 4 bases, the J end lost 4 bases, and 9 bases lay between the germline ends. The length of the CDR3 is 13 residues.